A selection of T cell receptor beta chains follows, all from one sample in a study of Ad26.COV2.S vaccination and SARS-CoV-2 variants. Measured with immunoSEQ multiplex PCR; TCRdb has only the in-frame clones, and not every one. The sample includes about 460,000 clones, roughly nine tenths of them seen just once. Source: peripheral blood, taken in a trial of Ad26.COV2.S vaccine versus placebo. The receptors stem from a person between 18 and 65 years old who received the Ad26.COV2.S COVID-19 vaccine or a placebo. Both conserved end residues are part of each CDR3. The order of the fields is J gene, D gene, V gene, clone size, CDR3 protein, CDR3 DNA. D genes are given only for firm matches. Only some rows state a clone size, as once, few, many or a class for expanded clones.

TRBJ1-1 | NA | TRBV5-8 | NA | CASRQGQMNTEAFF | TGTGCCAGCAGGCAGGGGCAGATGAACACTGAAGCTTTCTTT
TRBJ2-1 | TRBD1 | TRBV14 | NA | CASSRTGAGSYNEQFF | TGTGCCAGCAGTCGGACAGGGGCCGGCTCCTACAATGAGCAGTTCTTC
TRBJ1-1 | NA | TRBV27 | NA | CASSYSGGFNTEAFF | TGTGCCAGCAGTTATTCCGGTGGATTTAACACTGAAGCTTTCTTT
TRBJ2-1 | NA | TRBV6-5 | NA | CASSNFVVPHNEQFF | TGTGCCAGCAGTAATTTTGTGGTCCCGCACAATGAGCAGTTCTTC
TRBJ2-2 | NA | TRBV7-9 | NA | CASPRMGTGELFF | TGTGCCAGCCCACGGATGGGGACCGGGGAGCTGTTTTTT
TRBJ2-3 | NA | TRBV27 | NA | CASSLEGRYDTQYF | TGTGCCAGCAGTTTGGAGGGCCGCTACGATACGCAGTATTTT
TRBJ1-2 | TRBD1 | TRBV11-2 | NA | CASSSVDRVNYGYTF | TGTGCCAGCAGCTCCGTCGACAGGGTAAACTATGGCTACACCTTC
TRBJ1-2 | TRBD1 | TRBV29-1 | NA | CSVLDRGGEKIYGYTF | TGCAGCGTTTTAGACAGGGGAGGGGAAAAAATCTATGGCTACACCTTC
TRBJ2-5 | TRBD2 | TRBV4-2 | NA | CASSQDPLGLAGVEETQYF | TGTGCCAGCAGCCAAGACCCCCTAGGACTAGCGGGAGTGGAAGAGACCCAGTACTTC
TRBJ1-3 | TRBD1 | TRBV4-2 | NA | CASSSRTGTSGNTIYF | TGTGCCAGCAGCTCCCGGACAGGAACGTCGGGAAACACCATATATTTT
TRBJ1-2 | TRBD1 | TRBV11-2 | NA | CASSLDRTGRSYGYTF | TGTGCCAGCAGCTTAGACCGGACAGGCCGTAGTTATGGCTACACCTTC
TRBJ2-7 | NA | TRBV27 | once | CASSSTGSWEQYF | TGTGCCAGCAGTTCCACAGGGTCTTGGGAGCAGTACTTC
TRBJ2-2 | TRBD2 | TRBV5-8 | NA | CASSSGGSFTGELFF | TGTGCCAGCAGCTCTGGCGGGAGTTTCACCGGGGAGCTGTTTTTT
TRBJ2-5 | TRBD2 | TRBV28 | NA | CASSPGGQETQYF | TGTGCCAGCAGTCCCGGGGGGCAAGAGACCCAGTACTTC
TRBJ2-3 | NA | TRBV4-1 | once | CASTGGTTDTQYF | TGCGCCAGCACTGGGGGGACTACAGATACGCAGTATTTT
TRBJ1-3 | TRBD1 | TRBV19 | NA | CASSKRQGSGNTIYF | TGTGCCAGTAGTAAAAGACAGGGCTCTGGAAACACCATATATTTT
TRBJ2-5 | NA | TRBV19 | NA | CASTSNGGGKETQYF | TGTGCCAGTACCTCCAACGGGGGAGGAAAAGAGACCCAGTACTTC
TRBJ2-2 | NA | TRBV19 | NA | CASSTRWGLTGELFF | TGTGCCAGTAGTACCAGATGGGGACTGACCGGGGAGCTGTTTTTT
TRBJ2-1 | TRBD2 | TRBV7-9 | NA | CASSLVAGVEQFF | TGTGCCAGCAGCTTAGTAGCGGGAGTTGAGCAGTTCTTC
TRBJ2-7 | NA | TRBV6-5 | once | CASWETGVSYEQYF | TGTGCCAGCTGGGAAACAGGCGTCTCCTACGAGCAGTACTTC
TRBJ1-2 | NA | TRBV12-3/TRBV12-4 | NA | CASSLGSYGYTF | TGTGCCAGCAGTTTAGGCAGCTATGGCTACACCTTC
TRBJ2-7 | NA | TRBV19 | once | CASRAGLGAYEQYF | TGTGCCAGTAGAGCTGGGCTAGGGGCCTACGAGCAGTACTTC
TRBJ2-7 | NA | TRBV7-9 | NA | CASSRTGVGSYEQYF | TGTGCCAGCAGCAGGACGGGAGTTGGCTCATACGAGCAGTACTTC
TRBJ1-2 | NA | TRBV19 | NA | CASSIQDILSYGYTF | TGTGCCAGTAGTATACAAGATATCCTTTCCTATGGCTACACCTTC
TRBJ2-7 | TRBD2 | TRBV14 | NA | CASSPSLLARSSYEQYF | TGTGCCAGCAGCCCTTCTCTACTAGCGCGGAGCTCCTACGAGCAGTACTTC
TRBJ2-1 | TRBD2 | TRBV18 | NA | CASSPKREGRYEQFF | TGTGCCAGCTCACCAAAGAGGGAGGGCCGTTATGAGCAGTTCTTC
TRBJ1-4 | NA | TRBV28 | NA | CASSRQRNEKLFF | TGTGCCAGCAGCCGACAGAGAAATGAAAAACTGTTTTTT
TRBJ1-1 | NA | TRBV19 | NA | CASSIGAVPNTEAFF | TGTGCCAGTAGTATAGGGGCGGTACCGAACACTGAAGCTTTCTTT
TRBJ2-1 | NA | TRBV5-1 | NA | CASSLAGLGVNNEQFF | TGCGCCAGCAGCTTGGCAGGGCTAGGCGTTAACAATGAGCAGTTCTTC
TRBJ2-7 | TRBD2 | TRBV4-3 | NA | CASGLERTSEQYF | TGCGCCAGCGGACTAGAACGGACCTCCGAGCAGTACTTC
TRBJ2-1 | NA | TRBV4-1 | NA | CASSQPGRYNEQFF | TGCGCCAGCAGCCAACCCGGGCGTTACAATGAGCAGTTCTTC
TRBJ1-1 | NA | TRBV15 | once | CATSNMYGEAFF | TGTGCCACCAGCAATATGTACGGAGAAGCTTTCTTT